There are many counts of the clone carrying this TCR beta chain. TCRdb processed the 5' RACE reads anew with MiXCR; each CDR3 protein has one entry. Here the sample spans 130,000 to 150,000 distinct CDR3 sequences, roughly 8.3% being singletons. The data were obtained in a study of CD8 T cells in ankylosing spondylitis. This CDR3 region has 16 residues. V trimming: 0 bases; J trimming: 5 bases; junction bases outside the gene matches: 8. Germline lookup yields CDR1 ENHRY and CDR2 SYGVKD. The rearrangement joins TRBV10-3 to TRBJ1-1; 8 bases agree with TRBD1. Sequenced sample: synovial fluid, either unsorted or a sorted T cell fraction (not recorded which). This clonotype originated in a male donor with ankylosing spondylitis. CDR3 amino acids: CAISESIRGRGTEAFF. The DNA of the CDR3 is TGTGCCATCAGTGAGTCGATCAGGGGGCGAGGAACTGAAGCTTTCTTT.